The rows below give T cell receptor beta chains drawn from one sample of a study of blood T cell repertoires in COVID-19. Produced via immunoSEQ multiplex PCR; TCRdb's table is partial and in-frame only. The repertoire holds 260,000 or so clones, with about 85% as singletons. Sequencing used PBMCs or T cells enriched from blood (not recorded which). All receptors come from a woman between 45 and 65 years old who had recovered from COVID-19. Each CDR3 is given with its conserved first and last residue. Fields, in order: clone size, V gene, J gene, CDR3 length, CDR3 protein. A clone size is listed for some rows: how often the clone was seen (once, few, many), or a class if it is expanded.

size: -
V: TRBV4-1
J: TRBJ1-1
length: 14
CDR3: CASSQGSVDTEAFF

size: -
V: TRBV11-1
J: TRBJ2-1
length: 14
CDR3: CASSRAGTGGEQFF

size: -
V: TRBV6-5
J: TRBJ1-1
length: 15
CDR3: CASSRRQRTNTEAFF

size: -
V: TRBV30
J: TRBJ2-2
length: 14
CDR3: CAWNRGTNTGELFF

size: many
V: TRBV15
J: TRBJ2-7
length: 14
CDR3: CATSGTGLPYEQYF

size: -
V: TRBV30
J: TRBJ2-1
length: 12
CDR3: CAWSEQDNEQFF

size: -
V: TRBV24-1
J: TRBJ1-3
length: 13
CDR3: CATSDVGQEELYF

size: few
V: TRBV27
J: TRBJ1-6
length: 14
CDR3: CASSPRQGNSPLHF

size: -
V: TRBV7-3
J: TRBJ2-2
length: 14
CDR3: CASSLRGNTGELFF

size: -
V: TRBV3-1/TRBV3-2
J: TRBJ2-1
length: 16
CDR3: CASRREERDEGNEQFF

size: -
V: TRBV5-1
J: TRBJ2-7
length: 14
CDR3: CASSLGLSSYEQYF

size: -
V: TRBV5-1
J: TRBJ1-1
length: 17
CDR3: CASSLSRGVGMNTEAFF

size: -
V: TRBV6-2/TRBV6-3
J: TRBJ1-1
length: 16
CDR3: CASSYAGRPLGTEAFF

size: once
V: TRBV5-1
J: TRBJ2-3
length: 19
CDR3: CASSYQLFTRGGSTDTQYF

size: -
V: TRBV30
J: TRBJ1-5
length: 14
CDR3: CAWAPFPSNQPQHF

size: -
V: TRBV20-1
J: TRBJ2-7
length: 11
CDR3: CSALDTGEQYF

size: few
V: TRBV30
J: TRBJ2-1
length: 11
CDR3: CAWSLVKEQFF

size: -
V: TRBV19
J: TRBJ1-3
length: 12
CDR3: CAARTGGNTIYF

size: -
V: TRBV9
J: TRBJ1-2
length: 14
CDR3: CASSSQGGVYGYTF

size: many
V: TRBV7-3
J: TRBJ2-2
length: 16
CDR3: CASSLGLAASTGELFF

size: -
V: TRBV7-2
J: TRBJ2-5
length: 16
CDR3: CASSPGTRTSGETQYF

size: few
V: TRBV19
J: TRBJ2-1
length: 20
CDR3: CASSIALRRGGVSSYNEQFF

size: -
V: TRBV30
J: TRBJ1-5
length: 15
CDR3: CAWSARGNSNQPQHF

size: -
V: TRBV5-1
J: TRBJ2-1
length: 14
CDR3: CASSLGNSYNEQFF

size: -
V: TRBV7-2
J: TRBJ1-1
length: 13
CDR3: CASSRDRGGEAFF

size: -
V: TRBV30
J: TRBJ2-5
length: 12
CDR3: CAWTASSETQYF

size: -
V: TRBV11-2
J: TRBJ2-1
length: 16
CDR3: CASSSPGTMNNNEQFF

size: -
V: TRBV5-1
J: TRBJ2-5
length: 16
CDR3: CASSSGLAGVWETQYF

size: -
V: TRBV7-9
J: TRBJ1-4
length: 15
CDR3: CASSLAQGMNEKLFF

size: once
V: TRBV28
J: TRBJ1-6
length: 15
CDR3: CASRGARGSNSPLHF

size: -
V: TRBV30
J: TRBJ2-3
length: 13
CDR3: CAWRPWGGDTQYF

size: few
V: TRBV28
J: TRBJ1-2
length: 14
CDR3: CASSLVGDHYGYTF

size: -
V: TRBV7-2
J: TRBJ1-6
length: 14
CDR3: CASSLDGYNSPLHF

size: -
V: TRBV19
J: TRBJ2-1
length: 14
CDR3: CAACQSPSYNEQFF

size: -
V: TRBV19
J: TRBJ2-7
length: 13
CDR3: CASSNRVSYEQYF

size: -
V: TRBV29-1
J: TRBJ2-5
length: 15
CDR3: CSVEGRGGRFETQYF

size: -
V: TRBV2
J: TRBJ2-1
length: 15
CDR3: CASSLAGAARNEQFF

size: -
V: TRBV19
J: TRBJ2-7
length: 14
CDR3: CATRALAGTYEQYF

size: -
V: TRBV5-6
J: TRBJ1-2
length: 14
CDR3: CASSLGQGIYGYTF

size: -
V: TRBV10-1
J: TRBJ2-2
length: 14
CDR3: CASRRRSGTGELFF

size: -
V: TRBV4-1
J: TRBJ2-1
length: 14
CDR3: CASSQWTSGDEQFF

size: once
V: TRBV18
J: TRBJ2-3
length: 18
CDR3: CASSPFGRLSGSTDTQYF

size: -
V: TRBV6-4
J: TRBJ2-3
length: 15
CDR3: CASSDPRDQTDTQYF

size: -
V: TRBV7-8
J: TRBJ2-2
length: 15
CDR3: CASSFTSGYTGELFF

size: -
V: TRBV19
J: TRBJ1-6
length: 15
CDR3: CASSIVQAVGSPLHF

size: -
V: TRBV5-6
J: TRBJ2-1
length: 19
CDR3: CASSRRLAGGLKAYNEQFF

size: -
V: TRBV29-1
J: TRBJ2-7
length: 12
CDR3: CSVGQGVYEQYF

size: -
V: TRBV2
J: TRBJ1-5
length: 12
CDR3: CASSGDNQPQHF

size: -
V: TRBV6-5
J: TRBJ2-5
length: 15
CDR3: CASSYGGRAKETQYF

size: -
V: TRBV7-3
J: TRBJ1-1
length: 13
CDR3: CASSLAPNTEAFF